These T cell receptor beta chains were read from a single sample in a study of vaccination and CD4 T cells after COVID-19. One entry per CDR3 protein results from TCRdb running MiXCR on the PCR reads. The sample lists some 29,000 distinct CDR3 sequences, about half seen once, with under 6% in the top ten. The sample here was CD4+ T cells from blood, taken about 7 months after SARS-CoV-2 vaccination. Receptors originate from a human donor who had recovered from COVID-19. Each CDR3 is given with its conserved first and last residue.

CDR3 protein: CATRPRRPDSYYEQYF; J gene: TRBJ2-7; V gene: TRBV24-1
CDR3 protein: CASSKTSGSTGELFF; J gene: TRBJ2-2; V gene: TRBV7-3
CDR3 protein: CASMTDTQYF; J gene: TRBJ2-3; V gene: TRBV2
CDR3 protein: CASSYAPGQGAKNIQYF; J gene: TRBJ2-4; V gene: TRBV6-5
CDR3 protein: CSARDPGEILLTGTDTQYF; J gene: TRBJ2-3; V gene: TRBV20-1
CDR3 protein: CASSPTRGGRPEAFF; J gene: TRBJ1-1; V gene: TRBV18
CDR3 protein: CASSNRGGTEAFF; J gene: TRBJ1-1; V gene: TRBV6-1
CDR3 protein: CASSIGATPYSGNQPQHF; J gene: TRBJ1-5; V gene: TRBV19
CDR3 protein: CASSYDSNTGELFF; J gene: TRBJ2-2; V gene: TRBV7-9
CDR3 protein: CAGPRGTSNTGELFF; J gene: TRBJ2-2; V gene: TRBV28
CDR3 protein: CASSFLDTQYF; J gene: TRBJ2-3; V gene: TRBV12-3/TRBV12-4
CDR3 protein: CASSTRSEQETQYF; J gene: TRBJ2-5; V gene: TRBV11-3
CDR3 protein: CASSLGVVNEQYF; J gene: TRBJ2-7; V gene: TRBV28
CDR3 protein: CASSLANSYEQYF; J gene: TRBJ2-7; V gene: TRBV6-2/TRBV6-3
CDR3 protein: CASGFSAGGLNEQFF; J gene: TRBJ2-1; V gene: TRBV19
CDR3 protein: CASSVFRGFYYEQYF; J gene: TRBJ2-7; V gene: TRBV2
CDR3 protein: CSALGTVSYEQYF; J gene: TRBJ2-7; V gene: TRBV20-1
CDR3 protein: CASSTADRRNTEAFF; J gene: TRBJ1-1; V gene: TRBV28
CDR3 protein: CASSRMTSGIYEQYF; J gene: TRBJ2-7; V gene: TRBV6-1
CDR3 protein: CAIGAAPGTQYF; J gene: TRBJ2-3; V gene: TRBV10-3